The clone carrying this T cell receptor (beta chain) was observed once. Its antigen is still unknown. The data stem from a study of blood T cells in healthy people across ages. The study, taken as a whole, reports: Older age coincided with a roughly linear decline in TCR beta diversity per million T cells.

V lost 1 base, J lost 9 bases, and 5 bases stayed unmatched. The CDR3 totals 15 residues. Using a J-beta primer mix together with a sample-barcoded 5' primer, a second PCR was run for about 6 to 12 cycles. Every cDNA molecule bore a tag from a template-switch adaptor containing 12 random nucleotides. TCRdb itself ran the 5' RACE reads through MiXCR, one entry per CDR3 protein. Of 1.5 million to 2 million distinct CDR3 sequences listed, 35% to 50% were seen once; the top ten hold under 30%. Every donor gave 9.5 to 10 milliliters of peripheral blood. This receptor was obtained from a human donor in good health. Sequenced input: blood. The chain links TRBV12-3 or TRBV12-4 to TRBJ1-6, with TRBD1 identical over 8 bases. The CDR3 reads CASSLVGTGFSPLHF. CDR3 in DNA: TGTGCCAGCAGTTTAGTGGGGACAGGTTTTTCACCCCTCCACTTT.